The subject of this entry is one T cell receptor beta chain. Its specificity is unknown. The data were obtained in a study of T cell responses to AZD1222 COVID-19 vaccine. General study findings and limits: Epitopes outside B.1.351 and B.1.1.7 mutated regions reportedly drew nearly half of spike TCRs.

Trimming removed 6 bases from V and 3 bases from J; junction bases left unmatched: 4. The CDR3 is 13 residues long. Germline CDR1 and CDR2: PRHDT and FYEKMQ (reference sequence). The method was immunoSEQ multiplex PCR; TCRdb's version includes in-frame clones alone and lacks a portion of them. This sample has about 120,000 clones, with about nine tenths found just once. The material sequenced was peripheral blood, taken on day 0 of AZD1222 vaccination. The sequence came from an adult in good health. The V gene is TRBV13, the J gene TRBJ2-7, with TRBD1 matching 8 bases. The CDR3 loop is CASRIGQGYEQYF. CDR3 nucleotide sequence: TGTGCCAGCAGAATAGGACAGGGCTACGAGCAGTACTTC.